Sequencing of this T cell receptor (beta chain) was carried out in a study of CD8+ T cells in alopecia areata. General study points: Lesional scalp displayed greater clonality than normal scalp, most notably in alopecia totalis/universalis. Patients shared TCRs less clearly than mice did, possibly for HLA-related reasons.

Turning to this clone: Antigen: not known.

Germline-derived CDR1 and CDR2 are MNHEY and SVGAGI. V lost 0 bases and J lost 4, with 13 bases in between. The CDR3 covers 15 residues. cDNA prepared by RNA extraction and subsequent reverse transcription served as the template for sequencing. Profiling relied on immunoSEQ multiplex PCR, and the TCRdb table lists in-frame clones only, not all of them. The data contain around 35,000 clones, roughly 53% of them singletons. Alopecia areata patients gave lesional scalp punch biopsies and peripheral blood samples. Sorting from PBMCs produced CD4+ and CD8+ T cells. The chain carries TRBV6-5 and TRBJ2-7; no clear D. The TCR was taken from a human donor with alopecia areata. Sequencing was carried out using NKG2D-high CD8+ T cells sorted from blood. The CDR3 DNA is TGTGCCAGCAGTTACTCGGACGGGTTTTCTTACGAGCAGTACTTC. Its translation: CASSYSDGFSYEQYF.